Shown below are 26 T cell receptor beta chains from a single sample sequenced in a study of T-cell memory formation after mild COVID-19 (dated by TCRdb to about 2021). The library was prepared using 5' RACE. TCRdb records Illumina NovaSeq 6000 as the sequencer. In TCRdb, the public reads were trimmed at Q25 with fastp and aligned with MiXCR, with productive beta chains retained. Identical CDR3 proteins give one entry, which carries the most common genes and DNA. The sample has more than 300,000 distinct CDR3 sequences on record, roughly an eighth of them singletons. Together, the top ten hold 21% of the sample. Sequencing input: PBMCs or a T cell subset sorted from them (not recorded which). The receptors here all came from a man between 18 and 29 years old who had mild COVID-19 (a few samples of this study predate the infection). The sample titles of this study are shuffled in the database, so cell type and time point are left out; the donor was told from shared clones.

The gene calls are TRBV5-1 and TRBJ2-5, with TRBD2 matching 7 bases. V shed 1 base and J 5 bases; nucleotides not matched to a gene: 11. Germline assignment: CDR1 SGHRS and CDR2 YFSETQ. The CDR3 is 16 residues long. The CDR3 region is CASSLLGGTRGETQYF. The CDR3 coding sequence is TGCGCCAGCAGCTTGTTGGGAGGGACCCGGGGGGAGACCCAGTACTTC.

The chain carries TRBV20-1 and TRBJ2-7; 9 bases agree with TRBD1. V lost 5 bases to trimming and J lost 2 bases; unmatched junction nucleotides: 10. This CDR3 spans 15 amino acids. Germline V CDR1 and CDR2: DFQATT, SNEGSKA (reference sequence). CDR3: CSAPLPGQGTYEQYF. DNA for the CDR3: TGCAGTGCTCCCTTACCGGGACAGGGTACCTACGAGCAGTACTTC.

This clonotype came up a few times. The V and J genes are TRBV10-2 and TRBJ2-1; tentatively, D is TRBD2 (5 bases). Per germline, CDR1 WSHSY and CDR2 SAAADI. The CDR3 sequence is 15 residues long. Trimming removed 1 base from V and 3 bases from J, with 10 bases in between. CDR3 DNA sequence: TGCGCCAGCAGTGAGTTCGGGGAGAACTACAATGAGCAGTTCTTC. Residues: CASSEFGENYNEQFF.

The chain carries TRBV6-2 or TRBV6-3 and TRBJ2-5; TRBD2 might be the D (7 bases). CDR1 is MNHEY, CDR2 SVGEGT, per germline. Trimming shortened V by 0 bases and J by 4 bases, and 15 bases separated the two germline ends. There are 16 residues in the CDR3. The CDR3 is CASSYSAGAGRETQYF. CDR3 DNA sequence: TGTGCCAGCAGTTACTCGGCGGGGGCGGGCCGAGAGACCCAGTACTTC.

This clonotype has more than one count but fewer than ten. CDR3 nucleotides: TGTGCCAGCAGTTACGCAGCGGGGCAGGGGGAGCTGTTTTTT. Amino acid sequence: CASSYAAGQGELFF. J is TRBJ2-2 and V is TRBV6-5; 7 bases agree with TRBD2. With 2 bases clipped from V and 8 bases from J, the junction kept 5 bases outside the gene matches. Germline V gene data show CDR1 as MNHEY and CDR2 as SVGAGI. The CDR3 consists of 14 residues.

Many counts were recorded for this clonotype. The CDR3 sequence is CATSRGTGTANNEQFF. The CDR3 coding sequence is TGTGCCACCAGCAGAGGCACCGGGACAGCGAACAATGAGCAGTTCTTC. The chain uses TRBV15 and TRBJ2-1; 7 bases line up with TRBD1. Germline trimming cut 1 base from V and 5 bases from J; bases unmatched to any gene: 8. CDR3 length: 16 amino acids. CDR1 is LNHNV, CDR2 YYDKDF, per germline (reference sequence).

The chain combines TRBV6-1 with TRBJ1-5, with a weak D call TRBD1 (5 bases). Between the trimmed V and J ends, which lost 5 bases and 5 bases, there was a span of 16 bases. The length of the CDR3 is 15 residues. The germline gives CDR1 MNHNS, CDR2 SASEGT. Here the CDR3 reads CASSPTPGADQPQHF. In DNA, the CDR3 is TGTGCCAGCAGTCCCACGCCTGGGGCAGATCAGCCCCAGCATTTT.

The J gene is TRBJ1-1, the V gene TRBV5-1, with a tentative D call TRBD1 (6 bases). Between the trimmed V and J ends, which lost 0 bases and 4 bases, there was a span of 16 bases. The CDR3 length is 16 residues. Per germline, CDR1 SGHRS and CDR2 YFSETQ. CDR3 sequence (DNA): TGCGCCAGCAGCTTGGAAAGCGGCGGACAGATCACTGAAGCTTTCTTT. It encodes CASSLESGGQITEAFF.

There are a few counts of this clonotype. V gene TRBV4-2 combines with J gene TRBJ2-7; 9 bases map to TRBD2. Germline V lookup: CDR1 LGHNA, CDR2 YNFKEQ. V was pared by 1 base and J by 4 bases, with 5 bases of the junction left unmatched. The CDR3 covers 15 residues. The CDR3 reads CASSQGSGGAYEQYF. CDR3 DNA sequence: TGTGCCAGCAGCCAAGGTAGCGGGGGCGCGTACGAGCAGTACTTC.

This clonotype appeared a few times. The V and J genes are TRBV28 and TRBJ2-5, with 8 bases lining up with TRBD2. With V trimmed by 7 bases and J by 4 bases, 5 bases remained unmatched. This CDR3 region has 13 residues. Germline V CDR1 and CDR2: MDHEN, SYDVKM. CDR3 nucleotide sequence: TGTGCCAGCACCAACGGGGGGGGAGAGACCCAGTACTTC. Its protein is CASTNGGGETQYF.

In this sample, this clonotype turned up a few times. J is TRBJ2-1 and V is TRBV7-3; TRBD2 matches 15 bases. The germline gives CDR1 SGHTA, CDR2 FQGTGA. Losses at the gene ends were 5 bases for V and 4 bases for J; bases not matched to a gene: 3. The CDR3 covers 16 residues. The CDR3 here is CASSRGLAGGYNEQFF. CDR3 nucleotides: TGTGCCAGCAGCAGGGGACTAGCGGGGGGATACAATGAGCAGTTCTTC.

CDR3 loop: CSARDPRAGNEKLFF. The CDR3 nucleotides read TGCAGTGCTAGAGATCCTAGGGCGGGTAATGAAAAACTGTTTTTT. The rearrangement joins TRBV20-1 to TRBJ1-4; D gene unclear. V lost 0 bases, J lost 4 bases, and 12 bases lay in between. The CDR3 contains 15 residues. Germline CDR1 DFQATT, CDR2 SNEGSKA (reference sequence).

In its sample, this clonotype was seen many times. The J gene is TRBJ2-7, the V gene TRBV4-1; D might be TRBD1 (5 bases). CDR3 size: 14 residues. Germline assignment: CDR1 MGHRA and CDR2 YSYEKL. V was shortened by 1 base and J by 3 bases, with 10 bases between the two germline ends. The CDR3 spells CASSQVLTDYEQYV. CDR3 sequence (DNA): TGCGCCAGCAGCCAAGTCCTGACAGACTACGAGCAGTACGTC.

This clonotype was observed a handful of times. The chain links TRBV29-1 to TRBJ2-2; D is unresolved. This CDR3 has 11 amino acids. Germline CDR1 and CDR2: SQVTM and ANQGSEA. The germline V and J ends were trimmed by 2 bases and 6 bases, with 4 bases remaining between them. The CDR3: CSVERAGELFF. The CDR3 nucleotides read TGCAGCGTTGAACGAGCCGGGGAGCTGTTTTTT.

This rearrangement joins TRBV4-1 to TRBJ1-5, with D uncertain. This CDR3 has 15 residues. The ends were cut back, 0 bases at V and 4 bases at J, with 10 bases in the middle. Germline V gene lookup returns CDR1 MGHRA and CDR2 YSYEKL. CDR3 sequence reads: CASSQERQENQPQHF. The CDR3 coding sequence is TGCGCCAGCAGCCAAGAAAGGCAAGAAAATCAGCCCCAGCATTTT.

The CDR3 DNA follows: TGCAGTGCTAGCCGGGGGCTCGAGCAGTACTTC. Amino acid sequence: CSASRGLEQYF. The chain employs TRBV20-1 and TRBJ2-7; D possibly uses TRBD1 or TRBD2 (6 bases each). The length of the CDR3 is 11 residues. CDR1 is DFQATT and CDR2 is SNEGSKA in the germline V gene (reference sequence). Trimming took 3 bases from V and 6 from J, leaving 9 bases between them.

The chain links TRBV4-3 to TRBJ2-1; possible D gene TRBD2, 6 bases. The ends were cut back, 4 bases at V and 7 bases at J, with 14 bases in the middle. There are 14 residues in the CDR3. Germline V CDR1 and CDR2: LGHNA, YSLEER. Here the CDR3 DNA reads TGCGCCAGCAGCCCCCGGGGTGGGGGGAATGAGCAGTTCTTC. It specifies CASSPRGGGNEQFF.

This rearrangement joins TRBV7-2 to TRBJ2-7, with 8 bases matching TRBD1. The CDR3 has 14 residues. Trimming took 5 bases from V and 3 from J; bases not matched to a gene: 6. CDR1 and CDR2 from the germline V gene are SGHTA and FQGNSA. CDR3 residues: CASSGQGSNYEQYF. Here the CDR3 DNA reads TGTGCCAGCAGCGGACAGGGAAGCAACTACGAGCAGTACTTC.

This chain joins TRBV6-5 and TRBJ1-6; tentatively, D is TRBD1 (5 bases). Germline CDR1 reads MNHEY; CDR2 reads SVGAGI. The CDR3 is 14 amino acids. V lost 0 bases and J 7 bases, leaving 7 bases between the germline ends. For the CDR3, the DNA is TGTGCCAGCAGTTACTCGAGACAGAATTCACCCCTCCACTTT. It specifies CASSYSRQNSPLHF.

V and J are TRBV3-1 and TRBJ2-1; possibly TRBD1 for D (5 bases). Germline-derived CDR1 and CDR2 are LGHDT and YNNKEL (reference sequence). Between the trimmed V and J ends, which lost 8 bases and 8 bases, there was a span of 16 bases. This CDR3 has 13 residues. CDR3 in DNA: TGTGCCAGCGGCAGGGTCGGTGCCGATGAGCAGTTCTTC. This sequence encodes CASGRVGADEQFF.

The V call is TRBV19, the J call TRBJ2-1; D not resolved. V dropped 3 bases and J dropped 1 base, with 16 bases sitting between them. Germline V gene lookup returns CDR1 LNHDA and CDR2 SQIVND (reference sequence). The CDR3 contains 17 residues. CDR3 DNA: TGTGCCAGTAGTATGCCAATAGTAGCAAGGTCCTACAATGAGCAGTTCTTC. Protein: CASSMPIVARSYNEQFF.

CDR3 amino acids: CASSPYPGQIPEAFF. The CDR3 nucleotides are TGCGCCAGCAGCCCTTATCCGGGACAGATCCCTGAAGCTTTCTTT. The V call is TRBV5-1, the J call TRBJ1-1; 7 bases align to TRBD1. In germline, CDR1 is SGHRS, CDR2 YFSETQ. The V and J ends lost 4 bases and 6 bases, in that order; junction bases with no gene match: 12. CDR3 length: 15 amino acids.

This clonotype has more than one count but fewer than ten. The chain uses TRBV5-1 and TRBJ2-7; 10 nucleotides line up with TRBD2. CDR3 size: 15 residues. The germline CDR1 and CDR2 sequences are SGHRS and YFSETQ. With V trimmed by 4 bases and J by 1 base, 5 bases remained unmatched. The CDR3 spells CASSRSSGGSYEQYV. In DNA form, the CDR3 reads TGCGCCAGCAGCAGGAGTAGCGGGGGGTCCTACGAGCAGTACGTC.

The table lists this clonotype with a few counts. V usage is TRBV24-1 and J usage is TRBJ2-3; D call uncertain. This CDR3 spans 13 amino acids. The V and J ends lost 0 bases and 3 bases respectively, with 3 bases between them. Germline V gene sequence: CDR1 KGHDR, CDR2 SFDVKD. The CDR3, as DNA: TGTGCCACCAGTGATTTGGGGACAGATACGCAGTATTTT. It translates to CATSDLGTDTQYF.

The CDR3 DNA follows: TGTGCCAGCAGCCAGGGACAGGGGATTTTGGCTATGCTAGACTACACCTTC. This sequence encodes CASSQGQGILAMLDYTF. The gene calls are TRBV12-3 or TRBV12-4 and TRBJ1-2, with 10 bases fitting TRBD1. Trimming cost V 6 bases and J 10 bases; bases outside gene matches: 20. This CDR3 comprises 17 residues.

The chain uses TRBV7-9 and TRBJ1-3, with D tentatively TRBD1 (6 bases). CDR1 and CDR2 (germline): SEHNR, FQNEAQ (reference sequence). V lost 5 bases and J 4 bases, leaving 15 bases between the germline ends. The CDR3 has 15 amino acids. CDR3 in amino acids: CASSPPGAWGNTIYF. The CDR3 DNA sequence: TGTGCCAGCAGCCCCCCGGGGGCATGGGGAAACACCATATATTTT.